This TCR beta chain was recovered during a study of blood T cell repertoires in COVID-19. Generated by immunoSEQ multiplex PCR, the TCRdb table keeps only in-frame clones and is missing some. This repertoire shows about 250,000 clones, approximately 86% found once; its top ten account for roughly 1.6%. The sequencing sample was made of peripheral blood. This receptor was identified in a woman in her fifties or sixties who had recovered from COVID-19.

The CDR3 sequence: CASSPQTGENEKLFF. The CDR3 DNA reads as TGTGCCAGCAGTCCCCAGACCGGGGAAAATGAAAAACTGTTTTTT. The chain recombines TRBV28 with TRBJ1-4, with D hard to call. V lost 5 bases and J lost 5, with 15 bases in between. Germline V gives CDR1 MDHEN, CDR2 SYDVKM. This CDR3 spans 15 amino acids.